The entry that follows covers one T cell receptor (beta chain) sequence. This CDR3 comprises 17 residues. Germline CDR1 is LNHDA and CDR2 is SQIVND (reference sequence). Trimming stripped 1 base from V and 5 bases from J, with 20 bases between. The data belong to a study of blood T cell repertoires in COVID-19. Study information: Donors in the United States, Italy and Spain gave samples during acute or convalescent COVID-19. Sources were T cells, B-cell-depleted T cells, or PBMCs; the material itself was cDNA or gDNA.

Authors' analysis steps: From reference gene primer amplification, estimates of nucleated cell counts were derived. Repertoires were generated with immunoSEQ multiplex PCR, while TCRdb's copy carries only in-frame clones and drops some. V and J calls plus clone size are reproduced from that table; the DNA served to infer D and trimming. The sample has 300,000 to 350,000 clones, approximately 89% seen once. The sequence derives from a woman between 18 and 29 years old who had recovered from COVID-19. The sample consisted of peripheral blood. The V gene is TRBV19, the J gene TRBJ1-1; possibly TRBD1 for D (6 bases). The CDR3 here is CASSIVALGQGLTEAFF. The CDR3 bases are TGTGCCAGTAGTATAGTGGCGTTAGGGCAGGGGCTGACTGAAGCTTTCTTT.